This record looks at one TCR beta chain sequence and its context. It may be a read error: a sequence one base away is much more abundant. The time point was: after trial treatment. Treatment noted: LDRT plus nivolumab, ipilimumab, low-dose cyclophosphamide and aspirin (RACIN trial). Low-dose radiotherapy, low-dose cyclophosphamide, aspirin, ipilimumab and nivolumab were all given to the donors. With a constant-region primer and a V-primer adapter, TCRs were subjected to approximately 20 PCR cycles of amplification. TCRdb called the reads again in MiXCR, with one record for every CDR3 protein. In the table there are roughly 52,000 distinct CDR3 sequences, approximately 33% of which are singletons. This record comes from a study of low-dose radiotherapy and immunotherapy resistance in tumors. Overall study context: Oral aspirin at 300 mg was taken daily by patients for four cycles, beginning on cycle 1 day 1.

The material sequenced was PBMCs, taken after low-dose radiotherapy plus immunotherapy. The sequence derives from a male donor with rectosigmoid adenocarcinoma.

The CDR3 DNA is TGTGCCAGCAGCTTAGTTACAGGGCATAACGATACGCAGTATTTT. Translation: CASSLVTGHNDTQYF. The chain uses TRBV7-2 and TRBJ2-3; D possibly corresponds to TRBD1 (6 bases). Germline lookup yields CDR1 SGHTA and CDR2 FQGNSA. The CDR3 covers 15 residues. The V gene lost 1 base and the J gene lost 6 bases, with 14 bases spanning the gap.